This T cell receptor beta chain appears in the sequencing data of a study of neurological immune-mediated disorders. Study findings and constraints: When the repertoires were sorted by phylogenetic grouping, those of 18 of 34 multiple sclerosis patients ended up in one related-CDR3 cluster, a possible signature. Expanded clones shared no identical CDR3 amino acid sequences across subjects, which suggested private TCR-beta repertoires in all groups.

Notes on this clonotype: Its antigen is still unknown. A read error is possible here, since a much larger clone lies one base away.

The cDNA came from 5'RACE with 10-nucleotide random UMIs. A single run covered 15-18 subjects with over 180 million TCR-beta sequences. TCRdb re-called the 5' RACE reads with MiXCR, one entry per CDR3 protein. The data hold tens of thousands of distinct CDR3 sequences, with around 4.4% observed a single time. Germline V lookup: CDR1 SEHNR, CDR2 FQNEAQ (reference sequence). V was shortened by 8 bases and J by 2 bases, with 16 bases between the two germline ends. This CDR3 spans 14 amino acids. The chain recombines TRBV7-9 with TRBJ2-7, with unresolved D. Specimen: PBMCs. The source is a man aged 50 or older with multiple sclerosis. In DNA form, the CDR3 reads TGTGCCAGCGGCCTCTCCGAAGCCACCTACGAGCAGTACTTC. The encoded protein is CASGLSEATYEQYF.